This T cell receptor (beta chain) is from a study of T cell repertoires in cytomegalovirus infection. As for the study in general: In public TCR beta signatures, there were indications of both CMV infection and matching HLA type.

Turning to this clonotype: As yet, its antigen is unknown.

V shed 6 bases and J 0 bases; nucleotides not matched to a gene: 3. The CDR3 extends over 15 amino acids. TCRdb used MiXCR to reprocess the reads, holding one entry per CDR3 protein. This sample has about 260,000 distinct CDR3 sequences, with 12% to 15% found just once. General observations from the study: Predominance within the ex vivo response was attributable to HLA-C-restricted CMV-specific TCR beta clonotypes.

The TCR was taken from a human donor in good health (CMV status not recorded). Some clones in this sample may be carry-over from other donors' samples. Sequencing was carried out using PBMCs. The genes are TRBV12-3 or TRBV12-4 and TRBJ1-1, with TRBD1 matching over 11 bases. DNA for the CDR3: TGTGCCAGCAGGGGACAGGGGGGGTTGAACACTGAAGCTTTCTTT. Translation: CASRGQGGLNTEAFF.